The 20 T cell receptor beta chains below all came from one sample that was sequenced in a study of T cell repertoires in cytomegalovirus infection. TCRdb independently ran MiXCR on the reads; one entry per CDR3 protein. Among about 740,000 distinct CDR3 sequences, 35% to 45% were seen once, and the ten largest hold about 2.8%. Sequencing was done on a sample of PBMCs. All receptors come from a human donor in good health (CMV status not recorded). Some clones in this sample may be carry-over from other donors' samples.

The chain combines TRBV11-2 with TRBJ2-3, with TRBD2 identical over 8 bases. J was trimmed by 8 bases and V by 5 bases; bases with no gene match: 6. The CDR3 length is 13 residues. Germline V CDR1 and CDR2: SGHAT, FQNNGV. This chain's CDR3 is CASSLVGRGTQYF. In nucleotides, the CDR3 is TGTGCCAGCAGCCTCGTCGGGAGGGGTACGCAGTATTTT.

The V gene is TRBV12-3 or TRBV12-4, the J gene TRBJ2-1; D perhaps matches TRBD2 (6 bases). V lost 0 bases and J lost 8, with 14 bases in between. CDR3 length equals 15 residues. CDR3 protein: CASSLALAVVHEQFF. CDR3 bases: TGTGCCAGCAGTTTAGCATTAGCGGTAGTGCATGAGCAGTTCTTC.

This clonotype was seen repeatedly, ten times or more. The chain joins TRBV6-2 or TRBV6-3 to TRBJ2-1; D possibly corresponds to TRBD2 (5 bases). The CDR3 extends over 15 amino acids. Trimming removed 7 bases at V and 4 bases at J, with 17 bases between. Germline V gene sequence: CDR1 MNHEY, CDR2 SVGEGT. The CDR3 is CASIERVGRYNEQFF. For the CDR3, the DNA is TGTGCCAGCATCGAGAGAGTGGGGAGATACAATGAGCAGTTCTTC.

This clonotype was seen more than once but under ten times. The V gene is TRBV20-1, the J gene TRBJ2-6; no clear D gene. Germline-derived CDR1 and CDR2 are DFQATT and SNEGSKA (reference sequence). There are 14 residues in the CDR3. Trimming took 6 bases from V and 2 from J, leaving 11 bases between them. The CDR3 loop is CSALRNPGANVLTF. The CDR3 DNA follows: TGCAGTGCCCTTAGGAATCCTGGGGCCAACGTCCTGACTTTC.

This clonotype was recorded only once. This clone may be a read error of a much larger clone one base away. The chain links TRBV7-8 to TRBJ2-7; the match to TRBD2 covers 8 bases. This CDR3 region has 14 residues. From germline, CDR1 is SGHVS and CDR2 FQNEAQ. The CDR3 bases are TGTACCAGCAGCTTAGAAGGGACTAGATACGAGCAGTACTTC. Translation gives CTSSLEGTRYEQYF.

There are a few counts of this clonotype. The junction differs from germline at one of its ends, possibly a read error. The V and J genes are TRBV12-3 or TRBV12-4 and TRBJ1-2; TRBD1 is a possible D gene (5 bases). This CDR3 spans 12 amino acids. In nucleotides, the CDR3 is TGTGCCAGCAGTTTTGACAGCTATGTCTACACCTTC. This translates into CASSFDSYVYTF.

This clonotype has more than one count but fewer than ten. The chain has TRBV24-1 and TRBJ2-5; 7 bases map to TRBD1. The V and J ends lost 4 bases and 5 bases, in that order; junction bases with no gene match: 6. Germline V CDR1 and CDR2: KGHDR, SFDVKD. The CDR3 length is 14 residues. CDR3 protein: CATSDPGTVETQYF. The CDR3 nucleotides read TGTGCCACCAGTGACCCCGGGACAGTTGAGACCCAGTACTTC.

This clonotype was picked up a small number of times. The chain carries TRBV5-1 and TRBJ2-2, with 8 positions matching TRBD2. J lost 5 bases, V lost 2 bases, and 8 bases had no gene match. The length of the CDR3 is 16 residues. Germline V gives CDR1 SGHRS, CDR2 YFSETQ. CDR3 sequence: CASSFESSGRTGELFF. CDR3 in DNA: TGCGCCAGCAGCTTTGAGTCTAGCGGGCGAACCGGGGAGCTGTTTTTT.

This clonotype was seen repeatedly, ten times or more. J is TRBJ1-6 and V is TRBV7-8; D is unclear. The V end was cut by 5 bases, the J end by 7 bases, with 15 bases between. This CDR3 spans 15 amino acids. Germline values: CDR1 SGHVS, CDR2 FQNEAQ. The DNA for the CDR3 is TGTGCCAGCAGCCTGGTAGAGACAACGAATTCACCCCTCCACTTT. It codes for CASSLVETTNSPLHF.

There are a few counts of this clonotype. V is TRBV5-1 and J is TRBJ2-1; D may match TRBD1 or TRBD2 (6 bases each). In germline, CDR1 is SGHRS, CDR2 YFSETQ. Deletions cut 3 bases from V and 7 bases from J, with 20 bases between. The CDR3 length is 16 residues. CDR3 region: CASSSRGGGRFNEQFF. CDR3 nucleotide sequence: TGCGCCAGCAGCTCTAGGGGTGGGGGGCGCTTTAATGAGCAGTTCTTC.

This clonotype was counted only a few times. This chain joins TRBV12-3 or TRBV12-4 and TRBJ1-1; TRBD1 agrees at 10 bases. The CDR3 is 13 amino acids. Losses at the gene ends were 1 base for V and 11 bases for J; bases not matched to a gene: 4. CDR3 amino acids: CASSLGDRGPAFF. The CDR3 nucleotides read TGTGCCAGCAGTTTAGGGGACAGGGGACCGGCTTTCTTT.

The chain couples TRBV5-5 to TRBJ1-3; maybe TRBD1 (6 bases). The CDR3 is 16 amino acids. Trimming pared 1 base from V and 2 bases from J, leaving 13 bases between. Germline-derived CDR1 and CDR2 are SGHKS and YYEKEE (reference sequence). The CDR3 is CASSLSLQGTGNTIYF. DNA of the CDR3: TGTGCCAGCAGCTTGTCGCTGCAGGGGACTGGAAACACCATATATTTT.

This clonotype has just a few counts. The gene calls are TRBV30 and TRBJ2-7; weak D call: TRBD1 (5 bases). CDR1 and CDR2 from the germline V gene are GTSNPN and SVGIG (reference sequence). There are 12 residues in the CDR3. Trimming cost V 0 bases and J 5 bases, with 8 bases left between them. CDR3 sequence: CAWSVLGHEQYF. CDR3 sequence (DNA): TGTGCCTGGAGTGTATTGGGGCACGAGCAGTACTTC.

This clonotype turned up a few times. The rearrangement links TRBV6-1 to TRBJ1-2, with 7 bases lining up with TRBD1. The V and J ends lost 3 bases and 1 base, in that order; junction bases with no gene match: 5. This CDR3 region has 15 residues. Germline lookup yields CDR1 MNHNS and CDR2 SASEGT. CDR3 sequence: CASSDGTVLNYGYTF. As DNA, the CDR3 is TGTGCCAGCAGTGATGGGACAGTTCTTAACTATGGCTACACCTTC.

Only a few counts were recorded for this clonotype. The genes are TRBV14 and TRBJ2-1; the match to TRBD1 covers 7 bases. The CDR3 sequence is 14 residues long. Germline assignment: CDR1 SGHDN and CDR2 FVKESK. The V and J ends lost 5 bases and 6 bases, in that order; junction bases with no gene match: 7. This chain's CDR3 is CASSVRSGGNEQFF. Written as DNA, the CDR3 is TGTGCCAGCAGCGTCCGATCAGGGGGCAATGAGCAGTTCTTC. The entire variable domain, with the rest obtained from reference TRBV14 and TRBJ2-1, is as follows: EAGVTQFPSHSVIEKGQTVTLRCDPISGHDNLYWYRRVMGKEIKFLLHFVKESKQDESGMPNNRFLAERTGGTYSTLKVQPAELEDSGVYFCASSVRSGGNEQFFGPGTRLTVL.

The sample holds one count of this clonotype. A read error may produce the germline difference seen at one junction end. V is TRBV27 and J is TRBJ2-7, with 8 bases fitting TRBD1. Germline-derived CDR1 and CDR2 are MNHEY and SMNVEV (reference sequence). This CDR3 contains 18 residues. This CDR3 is CSSSLSEALRDRLGEQYF. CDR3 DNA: TGTTCCAGCAGTTTATCGGAGGCCCTGAGGGACAGGTTAGGCGAGCAGTACTTC.

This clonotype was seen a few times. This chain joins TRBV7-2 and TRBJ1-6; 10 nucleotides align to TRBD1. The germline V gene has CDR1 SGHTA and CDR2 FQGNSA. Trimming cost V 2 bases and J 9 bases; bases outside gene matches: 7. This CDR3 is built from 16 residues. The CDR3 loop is CASSLLGQGFGSPLHF. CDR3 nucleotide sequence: TGTGCCAGCAGCTTACTGGGACAGGGGTTCGGTTCACCCCTCCACTTT.

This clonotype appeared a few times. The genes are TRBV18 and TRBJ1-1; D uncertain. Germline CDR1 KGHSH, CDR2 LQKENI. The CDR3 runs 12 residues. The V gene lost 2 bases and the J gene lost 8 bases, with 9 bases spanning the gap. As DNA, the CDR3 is TGTGCCAGCTCACCAACGCAAGACGAAGCTTTCTTT. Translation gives CASSPTQDEAFF.

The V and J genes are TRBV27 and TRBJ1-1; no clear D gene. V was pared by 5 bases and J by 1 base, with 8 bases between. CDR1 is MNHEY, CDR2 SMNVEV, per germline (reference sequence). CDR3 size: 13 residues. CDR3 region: CASSRHPNTEAFF. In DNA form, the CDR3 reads TGTGCCAGCAGTCGCCACCCGAACACTGAAGCTTTCTTT.

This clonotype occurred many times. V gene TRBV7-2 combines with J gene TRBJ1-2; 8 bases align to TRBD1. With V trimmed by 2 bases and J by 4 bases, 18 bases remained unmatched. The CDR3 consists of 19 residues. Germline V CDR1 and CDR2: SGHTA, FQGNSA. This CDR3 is CASSLSGGRSGGSGYGYTF. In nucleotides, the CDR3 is TGTGCCAGCAGCTTATCTGGCGGTCGTTCAGGGGGCAGTGGCTATGGCTACACCTTC.